This section outlines one T cell receptor beta chain sequence together with its context. This sample is drawn from a study of T cell changes during pregnancy in multiple sclerosis. V was pared by 8 bases and J by 4 bases, with 11 bases between. From germline, CDR1 is MNHNS and CDR2 SASEGT. CDR3 size: 12 residues. The method was immunoSEQ multiplex PCR; TCRdb's version includes in-frame clones alone and lacks a portion of them. Of under 50,000 clones in the sample, around 90% were seen once. This receptor was identified in a female donor with multiple sclerosis, enrolled in a pregnancy study. J is TRBJ2-5 and V is TRBV6-1, with unresolved D. The starting material was CD8+ T cells from peripheral blood mononuclear cells, obtained in the third trimester of pregnancy. The CDR3 loop reads CASEERLETQYF. The CDR3 region has the DNA TGTGCCAGCGAGGAACGGCTAGAGACCCAGTACTTC.